Sequencing of this T cell receptor beta chain was carried out in a study of OX40 agonist ivuxolimab in advanced cancers. For this clone: Its target is not known.

Study findings and constraints: Among T cells, CD8+ cells averaged more expanded clones than CD4+ cells.

This CDR3 is built from 14 residues. V gave up 0 bases and J gave up 6 bases, with 9 bases separating them. Germline V gives CDR1 MRHNA, CDR2 SNTAGT. Generated by immunoSEQ multiplex PCR, the TCRdb table keeps only in-frame clones and is missing some. The sample lists over 40,000 clones, approximately 88% occurring once. The V gene is TRBV6-4, the J gene TRBJ2-1, with D tentatively TRBD2 (6 bases). The sequences come from CD4+ or CD8+ T cells sorted from blood, collected in a trial of the OX40 agonist ivuxolimab. This TCR was recovered from an adult with an advanced solid tumor such as melanoma, head and neck, liver or kidney cancer. CDR3 DNA: TGTGCCAGCAGTGACTCGGGGGGAGGCAATGAGCAGTTCTTC. It translates to CASSDSGGGNEQFF.